This entry lists 32 T cell receptor beta chains sequenced from one sample in a study of T cells after yellow fever vaccination. TCRdb used MiXCR to reprocess the 5' RACE reads, holding one entry per CDR3 protein. The sample lists about 25,000 distinct CDR3 sequences, 4.5% to 7% seen once, with 10% to 15% in the top ten. Sequencing used PBMCs, either bulk or a sorted T-cell subset (CD4+, CD8+, memory, or dextramer-sorted; not recorded which), obtained 15 days after the yellow fever booster vaccination. These receptors were taken from a man aged 30-40 years who received the YFV17D yellow fever vaccine.

This clonotype appeared many times. This chain connects TRBV6-5 to TRBJ2-7; D is unresolved. V lost 4 bases and J 0 bases, leaving 13 bases between the germline ends. The germline CDR1 and CDR2 sequences are MNHEY and SVGAGI. The CDR3 loop spans 15 amino acids. For the CDR3, the DNA is TGTGCCAGCAGTTCCTGGACGGGCAGCTCCTACGAGCAGTACTTC. Amino acid sequence: CASSSWTGSSYEQYF.

This clonotype has a count of ten or more. The chain uses TRBV9 and TRBJ2-2; TRBD1 is a possible D gene (6 bases). This CDR3 has 14 amino acids. Between the trimmed V and J ends, which lost 9 bases and 1 base, there was a span of 13 bases. From germline, CDR1 is SGDLS and CDR2 YYNGEE. The CDR3 DNA follows: TGTGCCACCTCACCGGGACAGAACACCGGGGAGCTGTTTTTT. Amino acid sequence: CATSPGQNTGELFF.

This clonotype was seen ten or more times. The rearrangement uses TRBV4-1 and TRBJ2-3; no reliable D call. The CDR3 totals 12 residues. Trimming shortened V by 3 bases and J by 5 bases, and 6 bases separated the two germline ends. CDR1 MGHRA and CDR2 YSYEKL come from the germline V gene. Here the CDR3 DNA reads TGCGCCAGCAGCCACCTAGGAGATACGCAGTATTTT. Amino acids: CASSHLGDTQYF.

In its sample, this clonotype was seen a few times. The chain joins TRBV7-2 to TRBJ2-4, with TRBD1 matching over 7 bases. Trimming removed 3 bases from V and 8 bases from J; junction bases left unmatched: 7. The CDR3 spans 14 residues. The germline gives CDR1 SGHTA, CDR2 FQGNSA. The CDR3 bases are TGTGCCAGCAGCTTCTCAAGACAGGGCGACATTCAGTACTTC. Translation gives CASSFSRQGDIQYF.

Many counts were recorded for this clonotype. V is TRBV10-1 and J is TRBJ2-1; 9 bases map to TRBD2. V lost 4 bases, J lost 2 bases, and 6 bases stayed unmatched. Germline loops: CDR1 WNHNN, CDR2 SYGVQD (reference sequence). CDR3 length: 16 residues. The CDR3, as DNA: TGCGCCAGCAGTGCCGGTAGCGGGGGCACCTACAATGAGCAGTTCTTC. Translation: CASSAGSGGTYNEQFF.

The sample holds many counts of this clonotype. V gene TRBV20-1 combines with J gene TRBJ2-7; 8 bases align to TRBD2. V lost 6 bases, J lost 2 bases, and 9 bases stayed unmatched. The CDR3 is made up of 14 amino acids. Germline-derived CDR1 and CDR2 are DFQATT and SNEGSKA (reference sequence). CDR3 nucleotide sequence: TGCAGTGCCACCTACGGGCGGGGGGCCTACGAGCAGTACTTC. It codes for CSATYGRGAYEQYF.

This clonotype was counted ten times or more. The V and J genes are TRBV5-1 and TRBJ2-2; 9 nucleotides agree with TRBD2. The CDR3 loop spans 16 amino acids. Germline values: CDR1 SGHRS, CDR2 YFSETQ. The trim removed 0 bases at V and 4 bases at J, leaving 4 bases unmatched. The CDR3 loop reads CASSLDPAGGTGELFF. The CDR3 bases are TGCGCCAGCAGCTTGGACCCAGCGGGAGGCACCGGGGAGCTGTTTTTT. Full variable domain (outside the CDR3, taken from reference TRBV5-1 and TRBJ2-2): KAGVTQTPRYLIKTRGQQVTLSCSPISGHRSVSWYQQTPGQGLQFLFEYFSETQRNKGNFPGRFSGRQFSNSRSEMNVSTLELGDSALYLCASSLDPAGGTGELFFGEGSRLTVL.

This clonotype was recorded at least ten times. The J gene is TRBJ2-7, the V gene TRBV28; 8 bases match TRBD1. V lost 8 bases, J lost 2 bases, and 8 bases stayed unmatched. Germline CDR1 and CDR2: MDHEN and SYDVKM. The CDR3 is 14 amino acids. CDR3 region: CASVDRGTPYEQYF. DNA of the CDR3: TGTGCCAGCGTCGACAGGGGCACCCCCTACGAGCAGTACTTC.

Ten or more counts support this clonotype. This chain joins TRBV11-2 and TRBJ1-5; perhaps TRBD1 as D (5 bases). This CDR3 comprises 16 residues. The germline V gene encodes CDR1 SGHAT and CDR2 FQNNGV. Trimming removed 3 bases at V and 4 bases at J, with 16 bases between. DNA for the CDR3: TGTGCCAGCAGCTTTAATGGGGCAGGCGGAAATCAGCCCCAGCATTTT. This translates into CASSFNGAGGNQPQHF.

This clonotype was recorded many times. The chain joins TRBV10-1 to TRBJ2-2; D assignment may be TRBD1 or TRBD2 (5 bases each). Germline lookup yields CDR1 WNHNN and CDR2 SYGVQD (reference sequence). The CDR3 sequence is 15 residues long. With 3 bases removed from V and 7 bases from J, the gap between germline ends came to 15 bases. The CDR3 loop is CASSDVGTEVGELFF. The CDR3 DNA is TGCGCCAGCAGTGACGTCGGGACGGAGGTCGGGGAGCTGTTTTTT.

By its share, this clonotype is medium-sized (0.01 to 0.1%). This rearrangement joins TRBV12-3 or TRBV12-4 to TRBJ2-1; D is perhaps TRBD2 (5 bases). The V end lost 8 bases, the J end lost 3 bases, and 8 bases lay between the germline ends. The CDR3 runs to 12 residues. CDR3: CASQGGYNEQFF. In DNA, the CDR3 is TGTGCCAGCCAAGGAGGCTACAATGAGCAGTTCTTC.

This clonotype was seen at least ten times. The J gene is TRBJ2-6, the V gene TRBV6-5; the D is unclear. This CDR3 comprises 13 residues. The germline V and J ends were trimmed by 6 bases and 0 bases, with 3 bases remaining between them. CDR1 and CDR2 from the germline V gene are MNHEY and SVGAGI. The CDR3, as DNA: TGTGCCAGCAGCCGCTCTGGGGCCAACGTCCTGACTTTC. It translates to CASSRSGANVLTF.

The sample holds many counts of this clonotype. CDR3 residues: CASSQDEGIRAFF. In DNA form, the CDR3 reads TGCGCCAGCAGCCAAGACGAAGGCATTCGGGCTTTCTTT. The genes are TRBV4-1 and TRBJ1-1, with D uncertain. The germline CDR1 and CDR2 sequences are MGHRA and YSYEKL. The length of the CDR3 is 13 residues. Trimming removed 0 bases at V and 11 bases at J, with 13 bases between.

This clonotype was recorded many times. The V gene is TRBV5-1, the J gene TRBJ1-2; 9 bases align to TRBD1. The CDR3 is 13 residues long. Germline V CDR1 and CDR2: SGHRS, YFSETQ. Germline trimming cut 7 bases from V and 5 bases from J; bases unmatched to any gene: 6. The CDR3 DNA sequence: TGCGCCAGCTCGGGGACAGGGTCGTATGGCTACACCTTC. Amino acids: CASSGTGSYGYTF.

Of note for this clonotype: One base away lies a much larger clone, so this may be a sequencing read error. This chain's CDR3 is CASSLAGIDTQYF. The CDR3 DNA follows: TGTGCCAGCAGCTTAGCGGGCATAGATACGCAGTATTTT. The chain carries TRBV7-2 and TRBJ2-3; no clear D gene. Germline V gene lookup returns CDR1 SGHTA and CDR2 FQGNSA. Trimming stripped 0 bases from V and 5 bases from J, with 6 bases between. The CDR3 runs 13 residues.

This clonotype was seen ten or more times. The chain recombines TRBV11-2 with TRBJ2-7, with 8 bases matching TRBD1. CDR1 SGHAT and CDR2 FQNNGV come from the germline V gene. The J segment lost 6 bases and the V segment lost 5 bases, leaving 6 bases of the junction unmatched. This CDR3 comprises 13 residues. CDR3 sequence: CASSRQGNSEQYF. The CDR3, as DNA: TGTGCCAGCAGCCGACAGGGGAATAGCGAGCAGTACTTC.

This clonotype was observed many times. CDR3 coding DNA: TGCGCCAGCAGCTTGGGGCACGGAGGTCGGGAGACCCAGTACTTC. It encodes CASSLGHGGRETQYF. The V call is TRBV5-1, the J call TRBJ2-5; tentatively, D is TRBD2 (5 bases). Germline lookup yields CDR1 SGHRS and CDR2 YFSETQ. The CDR3 is 15 residues long. V was clipped by 0 bases and J by 5 bases, with 14 bases between them.

This clonotype was seen repeatedly, ten times or more. The chain has TRBV20-1 and TRBJ2-7, with D maybe TRBD2 (6 bases). CDR1 is DFQATT and CDR2 is SNEGSKA in the germline V gene (reference sequence). V shed 3 bases and J shed 4 bases, with 16 bases lying between them. CDR3 length: 14 residues. CDR3 residues: CSASLALGGYEQYF. Here the CDR3 DNA reads TGCAGTGCTAGTTTGGCCCTCGGAGGGTACGAGCAGTACTTC.

This clonotype appeared many times. The chain combines TRBV28 with TRBJ1-5, with D uncertain. Looked up from germline, CDR1 is MDHEN and CDR2 is SYDVKM. The V end lost 6 bases, the J end lost 16 bases, and 16 bases lay between the germline ends. The CDR3 contains 11 residues. The DNA for the CDR3 is TGTGCCAGCAGAAAGGGCCTCTCCGGCCATTTT. This codes for CASRKGLSGHF. The full variable domain, with the rest looked up from reference TRBV28 and TRBJ1-5, is DVKVTQSSRYLVKRTGEKVFLECVQDMDHENMFWYRQDPGLGLRLIYFSYDVKMKEKGDIPEGYSVSREKKERFSLILESASTNQTSMYLCASRKGLSGHFGDGTRLSIL.

This clonotype came up many times. The chain recombines TRBV18 with TRBJ1-1; D might be TRBD1 (5 bases). The ends were cut back, 8 bases at V and 1 base at J, with 11 bases in the middle. The CDR3 totals 13 residues. Looked up from germline, CDR1 is KGHSH and CDR2 is LQKENI. This CDR3 reads CASRGDQNTEAFF. The DNA for the CDR3 is TGTGCCAGCCGTGGGGACCAGAACACTGAAGCTTTCTTT.

This clonotype ranks as medium-sized. The V gene is TRBV7-2, the J gene TRBJ2-1; no reliable D call. This CDR3 is 14 amino acids long. The germline gives CDR1 SGHTA, CDR2 FQGNSA. V lost 3 bases and J lost 8, with 14 bases in between. The CDR3 bases are TGTGCCAGCAGCTTCGGCTCACCCCGATATGAGCAGTTCTTC. Its protein product is CASSFGSPRYEQFF.

This clonotype has a count of ten or more. The CDR3 coding sequence is TGTGCCAGCACCTTCGGACGTCGGTCGAAGAACACCGGGGAGCTGTTTTTT. Protein product: CASTFGRRSKNTGELFF. V and J are TRBV12-3 or TRBV12-4 and TRBJ2-2; no reliable D call. V lost 7 bases to trimming and J lost 1 base, with 19 bases between them. CDR3 length: 17 residues.

This clonotype has at least ten counts. The chain is built from TRBV6-5 and TRBJ2-6; 8 bases are a match to TRBD2. The V segment lost 4 bases and the J segment 0 bases; nucleotides outside the gene matches: 8. Germline assignment: CDR1 MNHEY and CDR2 SVGAGI. There are 18 residues in the CDR3. The CDR3 reads CASSSWTSLPSGANVLTF. In nucleotides, the CDR3 is TGTGCCAGCAGTTCCTGGACTAGCCTTCCCTCTGGGGCCAACGTCCTGACTTTC.

This clonotype was observed at least ten times. This sequence joins TRBV5-4 and TRBJ2-3, with no clear D. Between the trimmed V and J ends, which lost 0 bases and 6 bases, there was a span of 8 bases. Per the germline V gene, CDR1 is SGHNT and CDR2 is YYREEE (reference sequence). The CDR3 length is 13 residues. The CDR3 sequence: CASSLGASDTQYF. Here the CDR3 DNA reads TGTGCCAGCAGCTTGGGGGCTTCGGATACGCAGTATTTT.

This clonotype was detected ten times or more. This rearrangement joins TRBV21-1 to TRBJ1-3; the table's D call, TRBD1, was not checked against the DNA. TRBV21-1 is flagged as a pseudogene. The CDR3 spans 16 residues. The CDR3 nucleotides are TGTGCCAGCAGCGGACCGGGACGGGGCTCTGGAAACACCATATATTTT. Its protein product is CASSGPGRGSGNTIYF.

This clonotype was seen at least ten times. The genes are TRBV15 and TRBJ1-5; D unclear. The CDR3 is 14 amino acids. Germline V lookup: CDR1 LNHNV, CDR2 YYDKDF (reference sequence). V was trimmed by 0 bases and J by 6 bases, leaving 9 bases between them. The CDR3 region has the DNA TGTGCCACCAGCAGAGATTTTGGCGCTCAGCCCCAGCATTTT. Protein: CATSRDFGAQPQHF.

There are many counts of this clonotype. This sequence joins TRBV7-8 and TRBJ2-2, with 7 bases aligning to TRBD2. The CDR3 has 12 amino acids. V was clipped by 9 bases and J by 7 bases; unmatched bases: 5. Germline CDR1 is SGHVS and CDR2 is FQNEAQ. The CDR3 nucleotides are TGTGCCAGGGCGGGAGTAAACGGGGAGCTGTTTTTT. This sequence encodes CARAGVNGELFF.

This clonotype occurred many times. The rearrangement uses TRBV29-1 and TRBJ1-2; no clear D gene. CDR3 length equals 9 residues. Trimming pared 3 bases from V and 7 bases from J, leaving 3 bases between. Germline CDR1 SQVTM, CDR2 ANQGSEA. The CDR3 DNA reads TGCAGCGTTGACCTTGGCTACACCTTC. Translated: CSVDLGYTF.

Judged by abundance, this clonotype is medium-sized. The V and J genes are TRBV5-1 and TRBJ2-1, with D possibly matching TRBD1 (5 bases). The CDR3 consists of 16 residues. The V end was cut by 0 bases, the J end by 2 bases, with 12 bases between. Germline values: CDR1 SGHRS, CDR2 YFSETQ. This CDR3 reads CASSLEAGQAYNEQFF. The CDR3 bases are TGCGCCAGCAGCTTGGAGGCAGGGCAAGCCTACAATGAGCAGTTCTTC.

At least ten counts were recorded for this clonotype. V gene TRBV4-3 combines with J gene TRBJ1-6, with D unclear. Germline CDR1 reads LGHNA; CDR2 reads YSLEER. The CDR3 is made up of 15 amino acids. With 1 base removed from V and 4 bases from J, the gap between germline ends came to 8 bases. This chain's CDR3 is CASSQVYGYNSPLHF. The CDR3 region has the DNA TGCGCCAGCAGCCAAGTTTACGGGTATAATTCACCCCTCCACTTT.

This clonotype was detected only a few times. The J gene is TRBJ2-6, the V gene TRBV7-3; 9 bases map to TRBD1. Trimming removed 6 bases from V and 2 bases from J; junction bases left unmatched: 5. Germline lookup yields CDR1 SGHTA and CDR2 FQGTGA. The CDR3 consists of 16 residues. The CDR3 nucleotides are TGTGCCAGCAGGGACACAGGGGGCCCTGGGGCCAACGTCCTGACTTTC. Its translation is CASRDTGGPGANVLTF. The variable domain in full, completed from reference TRBV7-3 and TRBJ2-6, reads GAGVSQTPSNKVTEKGKYVELRCDPISGHTALYWYRQSLGQGPEFLIYFQGTGAADDSGLPNDRFFAVRPEGSVSTLKIQRTERGDSAVYLCASRDTGGPGANVLTFGAGSRLTVL.

This clonotype was found many times. The CDR3 sequence: CASNLREDGDTQYF. DNA of the CDR3: TGTGCCAGCAACCTCCGGGAGGACGGAGATACGCAGTATTTT. V usage is TRBV11-1 and J usage is TRBJ2-3; 7 positions match TRBD2. V was pared by 7 bases and J by 5 bases, with 9 bases of the junction left unmatched. The CDR3 spans 14 residues. The V gene's germline CDR1 is SGHAT and CDR2 FQDESV (reference sequence).